These T cell receptor beta chains were read from a single sample in a study of vaccination and CD4 T cells after COVID-19. No antigens are known for them. MiXCR was run by TCRdb on the PCR reads, yielding one entry per CDR3 protein. The table lists approximately 10,000 distinct CDR3 sequences, roughly 58% of them singletons. Input material: CD4+ T cells from blood, cultured in vitro. The receptors originated from a human donor who had recovered from COVID-19. Both conserved end residues are part of each CDR3. The D gene is left open where the match is weak. Clone size is shown for a subset of rows, as once, few, many or a class of expanded clone.

clone size	D gene	V gene	J gene	CDR3 DNA	CDR3 protein
once	NA	TRBV7-6	TRBJ1-1	TGTGCTAGCAGCTTAAAGGAGGACAGTACAGCTTTCTTT	CASSLKEDSTAFF
few	TRBD1	TRBV6-2/TRBV6-3	TRBJ2-7	TGTGCCAGCAGCCCAGGGGGCCGAGCCTTCTCCTACGAGCAGTACTTC	CASSPGGRAFSYEQYF
NA	NA	TRBV7-2	TRBJ2-4	TGTGCCAGCAGCTCTGTGATGGTCAAAAACATTCAGTACTTC	CASSSVMVKNIQYF
NA	TRBD1	TRBV6-1	TRBJ2-7	TGTGCCAGCAGCCGGACAGGGCCCTACGAGCAGTACTTC	CASSRTGPYEQYF
NA	NA	TRBV30	TRBJ1-1	TGTGCCTGGAGTCCACGGGGGGCGCGGGGCACTGAAGCTTTCTTT	CAWSPRGARGTEAFF
NA	NA	TRBV2	TRBJ2-4	TGTGCCAGCGATCAGGTCGGGACCAAAAACATTCAGTACTTC	CASDQVGTKNIQYF
few	NA	TRBV14	TRBJ2-2	TGTGCCAGCAGCCTGGGGCTAAGCGGGACAAACACCGGGGAGCTGTTTTTT	CASSLGLSGTNTGELFF
few	NA	TRBV2	TRBJ1-3	TGTGCCAGCAGTAACAGGGTGACTGGAAACACCATATATTTT	CASSNRVTGNTIYF
NA	TRBD1	TRBV27	TRBJ2-5	TGTGCCAGCAGTTGGGACTCGACAGGGGGGCAAGAGACCCAGTACTTC	CASSWDSTGGQETQYF
NA	NA	TRBV19	TRBJ1-3	TGTGCCAGTACGGGTTCCCCTGGAAACACCATATATTTT	CASTGSPGNTIYF
once	NA	TRBV4-2	TRBJ2-3	TGTGCCAGCAGCCAAGAGCGGGGCCAGAAGAACACAGATACGCAGTATTTT	CASSQERGQKNTDTQYF
NA	TRBD1	TRBV18	TRBJ2-7	TGTGCCAGCTCAACAGGGACAGACTCCTACGAGCAGTACTTC	CASSTGTDSYEQYF
medium-sized	NA	TRBV18	TRBJ2-2	TGTGCCAGCTCACATACGCCGATCACCGGGGAGCTGTTTTTT	CASSHTPITGELFF
NA	NA	TRBV20-1	TRBJ2-1	TGCAGTGCTAGACCCCCAGCCTACAATGAGCAGTTCTTC	CSARPPAYNEQFF
NA	NA	TRBV6-5	TRBJ2-2	TGTGCCAGCAGTTACTCGACGGGAGTAGGCACCGGGGAGCTGTTTTTT	CASSYSTGVGTGELFF
few	TRBD1	TRBV25-1	TRBJ1-2	TGTGCCAGCAGTCCCGGGACAGGGGCCGAGGCCTATGGCTACACCTTC	CASSPGTGAEAYGYTF
few	TRBD1	TRBV6-2/TRBV6-3	TRBJ1-5	TGTGCCAGCACCAGAAGGGACAGGGGGGGAGGCAATCAGCCCCAGCATTTT	CASTRRDRGGGNQPQHF